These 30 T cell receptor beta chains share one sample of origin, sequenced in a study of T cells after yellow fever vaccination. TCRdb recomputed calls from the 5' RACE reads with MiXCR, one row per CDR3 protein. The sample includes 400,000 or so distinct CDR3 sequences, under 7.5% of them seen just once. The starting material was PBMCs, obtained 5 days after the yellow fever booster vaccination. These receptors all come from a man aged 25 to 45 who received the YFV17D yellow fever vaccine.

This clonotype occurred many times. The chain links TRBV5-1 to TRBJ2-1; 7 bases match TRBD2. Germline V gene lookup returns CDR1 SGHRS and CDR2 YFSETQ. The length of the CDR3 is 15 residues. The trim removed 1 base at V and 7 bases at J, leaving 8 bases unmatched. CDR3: CASSLSVTSLNEQFF. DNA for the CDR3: TGCGCCAGCAGCTTGAGTGTGACTAGCCTTAATGAGCAGTTCTTC.

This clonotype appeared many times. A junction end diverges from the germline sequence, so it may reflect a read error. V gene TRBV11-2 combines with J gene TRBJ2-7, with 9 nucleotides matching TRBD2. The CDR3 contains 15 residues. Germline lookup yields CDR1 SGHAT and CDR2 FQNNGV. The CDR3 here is CASSLVSGSSYEQYF. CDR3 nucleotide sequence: TGCGCCAGCAGCTTGGTTAGCGGGAGTTCGTACGAGCAGTACTTC.

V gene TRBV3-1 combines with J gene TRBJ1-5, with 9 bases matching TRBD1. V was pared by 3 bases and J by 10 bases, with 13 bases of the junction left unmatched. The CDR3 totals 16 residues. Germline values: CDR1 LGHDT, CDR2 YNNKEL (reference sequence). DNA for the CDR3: TGTGCCAGCAGCCACTCCCCCGGGACAGGGTATTTCCCCCAGCATTTT. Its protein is CASSHSPGTGYFPQHF.

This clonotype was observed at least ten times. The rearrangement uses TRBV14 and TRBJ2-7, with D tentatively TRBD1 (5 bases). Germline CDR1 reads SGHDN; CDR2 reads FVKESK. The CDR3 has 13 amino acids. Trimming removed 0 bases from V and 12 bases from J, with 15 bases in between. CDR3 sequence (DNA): TGTGCCAGCAGCCAAGATTTTATAGGACAAAGGTACTTC. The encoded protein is CASSQDFIGQRYF.

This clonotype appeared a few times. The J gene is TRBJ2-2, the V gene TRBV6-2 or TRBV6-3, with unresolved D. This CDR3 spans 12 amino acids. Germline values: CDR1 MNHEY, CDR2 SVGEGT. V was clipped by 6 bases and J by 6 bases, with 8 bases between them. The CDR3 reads CASRAGPGELFF. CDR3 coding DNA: TGTGCCAGCAGGGCAGGTCCCGGGGAGCTGTTTTTT.

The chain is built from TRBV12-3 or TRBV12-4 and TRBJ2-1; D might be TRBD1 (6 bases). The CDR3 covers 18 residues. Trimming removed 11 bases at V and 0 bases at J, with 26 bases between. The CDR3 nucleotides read TGTGCCTGCTGTTTAGGACAGAAGAGGGAGAGCTCCTACAATGAGCAGTTCTTC. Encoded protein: CACCLGQKRESSYNEQFF.

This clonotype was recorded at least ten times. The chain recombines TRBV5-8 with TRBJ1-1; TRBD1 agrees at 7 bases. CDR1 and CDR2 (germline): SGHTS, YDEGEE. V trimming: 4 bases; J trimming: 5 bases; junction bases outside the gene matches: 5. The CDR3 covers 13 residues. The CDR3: CASSRQGGTEAFF. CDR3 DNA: TGTGCCAGCAGCCGACAGGGTGGGACTGAAGCTTTCTTT.

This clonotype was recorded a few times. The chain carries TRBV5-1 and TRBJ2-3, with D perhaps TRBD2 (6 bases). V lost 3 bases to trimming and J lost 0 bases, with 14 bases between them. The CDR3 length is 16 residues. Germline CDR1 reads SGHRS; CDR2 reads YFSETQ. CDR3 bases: TGCGCCAGCAGCTCACCCGGCGGGGCAAGCACAGATACGCAGTATTTT. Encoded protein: CASSSPGGASTDTQYF.

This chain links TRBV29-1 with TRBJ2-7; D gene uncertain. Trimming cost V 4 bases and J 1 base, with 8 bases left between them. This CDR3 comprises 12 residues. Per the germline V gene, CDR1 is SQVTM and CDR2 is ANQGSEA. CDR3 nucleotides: TGCAGCGTTGGGTTCCAATCCTACGAGCAGTACTTC. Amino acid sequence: CSVGFQSYEQYF.

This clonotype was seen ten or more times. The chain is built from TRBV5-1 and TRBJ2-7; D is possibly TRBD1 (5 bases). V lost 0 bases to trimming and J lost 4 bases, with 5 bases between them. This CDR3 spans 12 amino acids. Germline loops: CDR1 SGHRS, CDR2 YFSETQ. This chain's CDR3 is CASSLEGYEQYF. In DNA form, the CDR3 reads TGCGCCAGCAGCTTGGAGGGGTACGAGCAGTACTTC.

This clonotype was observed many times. CDR3 loop: CASSLVPLAGDRNIQYF. The CDR3 DNA reads TGTGCCAGCAGCTTAGTACCGCTAGCGGGAGACCGAAACATTCAGTACTTC. The chain carries TRBV7-2 and TRBJ2-4; 10 bases fit TRBD2. The CDR3 consists of 17 residues. Germline V CDR1 and CDR2: SGHTA, FQGNSA. V was pared by 1 base and J by 6 bases, with 9 bases of the junction left unmatched.

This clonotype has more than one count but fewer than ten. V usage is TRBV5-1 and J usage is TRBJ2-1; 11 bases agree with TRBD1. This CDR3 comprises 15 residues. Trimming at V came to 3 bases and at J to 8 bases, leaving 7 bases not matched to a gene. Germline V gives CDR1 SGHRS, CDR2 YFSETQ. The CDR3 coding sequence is TGCGCCAGCAGCTCGGACAGGGGGCTTAGGTATGAGCAGTTCTTC. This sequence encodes CASSSDRGLRYEQFF.

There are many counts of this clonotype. CDR3 DNA: TGCAGTGCCGGGACTAGCGGACACAATGAGCAGTTCTTC. Amino acid sequence: CSAGTSGHNEQFF. The V call is TRBV20-1, the J call TRBJ2-1; 11 positions match TRBD2. Germline lookup yields CDR1 DFQATT and CDR2 SNEGSKA (reference sequence). This CDR3 spans 13 amino acids. V lost 6 bases, J lost 5 bases, and 3 bases stayed unmatched.

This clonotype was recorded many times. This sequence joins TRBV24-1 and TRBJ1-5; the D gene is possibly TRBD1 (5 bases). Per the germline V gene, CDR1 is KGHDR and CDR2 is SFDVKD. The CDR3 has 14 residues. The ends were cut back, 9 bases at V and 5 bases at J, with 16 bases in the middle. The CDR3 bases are TGTGCCACCTCCGTCCAGGGATGGGATCAGCCCCAGCATTTT. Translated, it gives CATSVQGWDQPQHF.

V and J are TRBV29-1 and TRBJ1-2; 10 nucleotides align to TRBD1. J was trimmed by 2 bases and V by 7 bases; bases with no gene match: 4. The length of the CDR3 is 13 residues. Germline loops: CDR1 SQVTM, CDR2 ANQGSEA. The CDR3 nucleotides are TGCAGCGCCGGGGACAGGGGAAACTATGGCTACACCTTC. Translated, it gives CSAGDRGNYGYTF.

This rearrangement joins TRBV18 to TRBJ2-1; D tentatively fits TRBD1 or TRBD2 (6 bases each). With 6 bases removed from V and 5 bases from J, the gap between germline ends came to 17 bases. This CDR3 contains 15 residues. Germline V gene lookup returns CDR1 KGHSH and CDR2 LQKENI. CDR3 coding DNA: TGTGCCAGCTCTCTAGGGGGGAGGCGTCACAATGAGCAGTTCTTC. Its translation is CASSLGGRRHNEQFF.

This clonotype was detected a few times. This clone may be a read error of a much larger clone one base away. The CDR3 loop reads CSASTGGNTDTQYF. Written as DNA, the CDR3 is TGCAGTGCTAGTACGGGAGGGAACACAGATACGCAGTATTTT. The chain joins TRBV20-1 to TRBJ2-3, with 8 bases identical to TRBD2. Germline loops: CDR1 DFQATT, CDR2 SNEGSKA (reference sequence). The CDR3 consists of 14 residues. Trimming cost V 3 bases and J 2 bases; bases outside gene matches: 4.

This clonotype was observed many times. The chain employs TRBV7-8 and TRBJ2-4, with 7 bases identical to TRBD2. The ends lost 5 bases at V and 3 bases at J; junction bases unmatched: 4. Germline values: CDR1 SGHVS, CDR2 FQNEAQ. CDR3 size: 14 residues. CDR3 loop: CASSPAGLKNIQYF. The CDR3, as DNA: TGTGCCAGCAGCCCAGCGGGACTCAAAAACATTCAGTACTTC. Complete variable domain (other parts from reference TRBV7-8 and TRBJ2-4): GAGVSQSPRYKVAKRGQDVALRCDPISGHVSLFWYQQALGQGPEFLTYFQNEAQLDKSGLPSDRFFAERPEGSVSTLKIQRTQQEDSAVYLCASSPAGLKNIQYFGAGTRLSVL.

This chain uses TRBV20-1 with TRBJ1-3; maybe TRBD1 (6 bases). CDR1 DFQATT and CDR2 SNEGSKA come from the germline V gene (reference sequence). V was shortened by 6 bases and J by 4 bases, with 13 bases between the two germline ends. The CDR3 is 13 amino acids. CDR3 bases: TGCAGTGCCATGACAGGCCGGGGAAACACCATATATTTT. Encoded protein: CSAMTGRGNTIYF.

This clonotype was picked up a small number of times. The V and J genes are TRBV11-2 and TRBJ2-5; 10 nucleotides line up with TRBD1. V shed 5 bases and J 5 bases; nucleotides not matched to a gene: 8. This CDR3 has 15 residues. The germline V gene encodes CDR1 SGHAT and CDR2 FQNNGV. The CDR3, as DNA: TGTGCCAGCAGCCCAGGGACAGGGGTTTTGGAGACCCAGTACTTC. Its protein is CASSPGTGVLETQYF.

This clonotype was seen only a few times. CDR3 loop: CASSHHTLARHDNSPLHF. The CDR3 DNA reads TGCGCCAGCAGCCATCATACACTAGCCCGGCACGATAATTCACCCCTCCACTTT. This chain connects TRBV4-3 to TRBJ1-6; D ambiguous. V shed 3 bases and J shed 5 bases, with 20 bases lying between them. CDR1 is LGHNA and CDR2 is YSLEER in the germline V gene. The CDR3 extends over 18 amino acids.

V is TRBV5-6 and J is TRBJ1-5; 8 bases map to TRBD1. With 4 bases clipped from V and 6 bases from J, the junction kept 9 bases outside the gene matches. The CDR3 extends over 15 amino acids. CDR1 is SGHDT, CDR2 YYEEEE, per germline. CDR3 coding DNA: TGTGCCAGCAGCCCAGGGGGCGTGAGAGGTCAGCCCCAGCATTTT. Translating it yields CASSPGGVRGQPQHF.

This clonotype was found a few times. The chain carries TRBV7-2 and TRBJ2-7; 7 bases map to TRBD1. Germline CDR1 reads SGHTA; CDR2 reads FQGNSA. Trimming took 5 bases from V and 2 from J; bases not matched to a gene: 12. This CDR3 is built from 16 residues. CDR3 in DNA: TGTGCCAGCAGCCCCTCTACCCGACAGGGCCCCTACGAGCAGTACTTC. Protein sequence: CASSPSTRQGPYEQYF.

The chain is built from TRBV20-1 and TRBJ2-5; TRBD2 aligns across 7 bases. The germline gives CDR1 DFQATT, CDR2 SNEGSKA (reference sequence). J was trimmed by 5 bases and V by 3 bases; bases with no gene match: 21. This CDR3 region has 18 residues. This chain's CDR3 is CSASVFFFAGELRETQYF. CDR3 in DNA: TGCAGTGCTAGCGTTTTCTTTTTTGCGGGAGAGTTACGCGAGACCCAGTACTTC.

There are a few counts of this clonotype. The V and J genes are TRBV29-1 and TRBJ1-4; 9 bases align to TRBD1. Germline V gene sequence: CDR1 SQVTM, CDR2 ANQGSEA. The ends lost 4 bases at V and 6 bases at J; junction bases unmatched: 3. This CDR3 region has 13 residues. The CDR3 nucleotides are TGCAGCGTTGCCCGGGACAGGGATGAAAAACTGTTTTTT. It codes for CSVARDRDEKLFF. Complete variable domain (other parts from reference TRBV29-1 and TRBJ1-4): SAVISQKPSRDICQRGTSLTIQCQVDSQVTMMFWYRQQPGQSLTLIATANQGSEATYESGFVIDKFPISRPNLTFSTLTVSNMSPEDSSIYLCSVARDRDEKLFFGSGTQLSVL.

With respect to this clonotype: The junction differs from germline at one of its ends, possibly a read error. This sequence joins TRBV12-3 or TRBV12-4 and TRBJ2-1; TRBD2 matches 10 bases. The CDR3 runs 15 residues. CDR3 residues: CASRLGLAEQNEQFF. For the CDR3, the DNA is TGTGCCAGCAGGTTAGGACTAGCGGAACAGAATGAGCAGTTCTTC.

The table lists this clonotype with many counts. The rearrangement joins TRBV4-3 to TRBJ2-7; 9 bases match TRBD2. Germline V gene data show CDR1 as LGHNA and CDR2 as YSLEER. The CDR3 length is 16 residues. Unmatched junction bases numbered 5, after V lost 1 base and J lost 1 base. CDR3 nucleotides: TGCGCCAGCAGCCAAGGTTTAGCGGGAGCTTCCTACGAGCAGTACTTC. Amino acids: CASSQGLAGASYEQYF.

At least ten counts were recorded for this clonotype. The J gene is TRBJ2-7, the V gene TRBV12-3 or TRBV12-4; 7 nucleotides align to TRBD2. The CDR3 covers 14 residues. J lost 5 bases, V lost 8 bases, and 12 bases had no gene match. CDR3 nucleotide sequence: TGTGCCAGCCGAGGAGGCGGGAGTATCCACGAGCAGTACTTC. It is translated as CASRGGGSIHEQYF.

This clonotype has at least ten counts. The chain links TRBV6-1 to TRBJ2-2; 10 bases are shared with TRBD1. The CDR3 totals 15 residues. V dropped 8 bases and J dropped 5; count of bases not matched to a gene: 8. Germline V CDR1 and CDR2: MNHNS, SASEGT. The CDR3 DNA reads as TGTGCCAGCCGCTCGGGACAGGGGTGGACCGGGGAGCTGTTTTTT. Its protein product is CASRSGQGWTGELFF.

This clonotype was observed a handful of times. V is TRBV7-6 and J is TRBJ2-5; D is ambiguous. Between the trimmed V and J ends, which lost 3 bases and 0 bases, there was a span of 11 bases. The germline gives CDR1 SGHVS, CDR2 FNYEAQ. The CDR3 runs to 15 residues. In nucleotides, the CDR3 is TGTGCCAGCAGCTTTCGCCTTAGTTACCAAGAGACCCAGTACTTC. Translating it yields CASSFRLSYQETQYF.